Below are 26 T cell receptor beta chains sequenced from a single sample in a study of cytomegalovirus exposure and HLA in healthy donors. The PCR used 60 Vbeta and 13 Jbeta primers. The repertoire was sequenced with immunoSEQ multiplex PCR; TCRdb's copy has only in-frame clones and lacks some. The data show approximately 150,000 clones, with 70% to 80% seen just once and roughly 5.6% held by the top ten. The sequencing sample was made of PBMCs. Source of these receptors: a middle-aged woman in good health and CMV-seropositive.

The chain is built from TRBV7-2 and TRBJ2-1; TRBD2 aligns across 8 bases. Germline V CDR1 and CDR2: SGHTA, FQGNSA. The CDR3 spans 15 residues. Trimming took 5 bases from V and 6 from J; bases not matched to a gene: 9. The CDR3 sequence is CASSPPGTRSNEQFF. The CDR3, as DNA: TGTGCCAGCAGCCCGCCCGGGACTAGGAGCAATGAGCAGTTCTTC.

The chain couples TRBV5-1 to TRBJ2-2; D gene unclear. Germline V gene data show CDR1 as SGHRS and CDR2 as YFSETQ. V was cut by 1 base and J by 3 bases, with 7 bases left in between. The CDR3 has 14 residues. Here the CDR3 DNA reads TGCGCCAGCAGCTTGAACTTACACACCGGGGAGCTGTTTTTT. This encodes CASSLNLHTGELFF.

J is TRBJ1-3 and V is TRBV28; D is ambiguous. In germline, CDR1 is MDHEN, CDR2 SYDVKM. The CDR3 extends over 15 amino acids. V dropped 1 base and J dropped 5 bases, with 12 bases sitting between them. For the CDR3, the DNA is TGTGCCAGCAGTTTATCCGGCGGTGGCCGAAACACCATATATTTT. Translation gives CASSLSGGGRNTIYF.

In its sample, this clone was seen a few times. The rearrangement joins TRBV10-1 to TRBJ2-1, with 7 bases fitting TRBD2. Germline values: CDR1 WNHNN, CDR2 SYGVQD (reference sequence). The CDR3 loop spans 18 amino acids. The V and J ends lost 6 bases and 1 base, in that order; junction bases with no gene match: 15. The DNA of the CDR3 is TGCGCCAGCAGGATAACCCCTTTCGGGAGGCCTTCCTACAATGAGCAGTTCTTC. Translated, it gives CASRITPFGRPSYNEQFF.

The chain carries TRBV29-1 and TRBJ2-5, with 7 positions matching TRBD1. J lost 5 bases, V lost 6 bases, and 9 bases had no gene match. The germline gives CDR1 SQVTM, CDR2 ANQGSEA. The CDR3 extends over 13 amino acids. The DNA of the CDR3 is TGCAGCGTGCGTCAGACAGGGCTGGAGACCCAGTACTTC. Amino acids: CSVRQTGLETQYF. The variable domain in full, with the rest retrieved from reference TRBV29-1 and TRBJ2-5, is SAVISQKPSRDICQRGTSLTIQCQVDSQVTMMFWYRQQPGQSLTLIATANQGSEATYESGFVIDKFPISRPNLTFSTLTVSNMSPEDSSIYLCSVRQTGLETQYFGPGTRLLVL.

The V and J genes are TRBV19 and TRBJ2-7, with D tentatively TRBD1 (6 bases). Germline CDR1 is LNHDA and CDR2 is SQIVND (reference sequence). The CDR3 totals 14 residues. V dropped 8 bases and J dropped 2 bases, with 16 bases sitting between them. CDR3 residues: CASRPRAGAYEQYF. In nucleotides, the CDR3 is TGTGCCAGTCGCCCCCGGGCAGGGGCCTACGAGCAGTACTTC.

V usage is TRBV7-9 and J usage is TRBJ2-5, with D hard to call. Germline values: CDR1 SEHNR, CDR2 FQNEAQ (reference sequence). The CDR3 has 16 residues. V lost 0 bases and J 5 bases, leaving 16 bases between the germline ends. CDR3 DNA: TGTGCCAGCAGCTTAGCGCTAACTACCTCCGGGGAGACCCAGTACTTC. This translates into CASSLALTTSGETQYF.

The chain is built from TRBV28 and TRBJ2-1; D unresolved. V lost 6 bases and J lost 8, with 11 bases in between. Germline V gives CDR1 MDHEN, CDR2 SYDVKM. The CDR3 contains 12 residues. DNA of the CDR3: TGTGCCAGCAGCGACATCGAAGATGAGCAGTTCTTC. Amino acids: CASSDIEDEQFF.

This rearrangement joins TRBV4-1 to TRBJ2-7, with D perhaps matching TRBD1 (6 bases). The CDR3 has 18 amino acids. The germline V and J ends were trimmed by 0 bases and 6 bases, with 24 bases remaining between them. CDR1 is MGHRA, CDR2 YSYEKL, per germline. CDR3 coding DNA: TGCGCCAGCAGCCAAGATTTCGCGACAGGAACTATCCTTACCGAGCAGTACTTC. Protein: CASSQDFATGTILTEQYF.

The chain links TRBV28 to TRBJ2-7, with 11 bases lining up with TRBD2. This CDR3 contains 14 residues. Germline-derived CDR1 and CDR2 are MDHEN and SYDVKM. The ends lost 6 bases at V and 0 bases at J; junction bases unmatched: 1. In nucleotides, the CDR3 is TGTGCCAGCAGGCTAGCGGGAGGCTCCTACGAGCAGTACTTC. Translated, it gives CASRLAGGSYEQYF.

The chain couples TRBV28 to TRBJ2-7; 7 positions agree with TRBD2. Germline V lookup: CDR1 MDHEN, CDR2 SYDVKM. This CDR3 has 15 residues. J gave up 3 bases and V 7 bases, and 12 bases lay outside the gene matches. The CDR3 is CASTPGRAGIYEQYF. CDR3 sequence (DNA): TGTGCCAGCACCCCAGGGCGAGCGGGGATCTACGAGCAGTACTTC.

The chain couples TRBV29-1 to TRBJ2-7; 9 bases are shared with TRBD1. The V and J ends lost 6 bases and 7 bases, in that order; junction bases with no gene match: 13. CDR3 length: 14 amino acids. The germline V gene encodes CDR1 SQVTM and CDR2 ANQGSEA. CDR3 bases: TGCAGCGTCAAGACAGGGGGTCCCTTGTGGGAGCAGTACTTC. It encodes CSVKTGGPLWEQYF.

The V call is TRBV2, the J call TRBJ2-5; possibly TRBD2 for D (6 bases). CDR1 and CDR2 from the germline V gene are SNHLY and FYNNEI. Trimming removed 6 bases from V and 11 bases from J, with 19 bases in between. The length of the CDR3 is 13 residues. CDR3 sequence reads: CASSFYSGGEQYF. As DNA, the CDR3 is TGTGCCAGCAGCTTTTACAGCGGCGGGGAGCAGTACTTC.

The chain is built from TRBV6-6 and TRBJ2-7; D is ambiguous. V was trimmed by 2 bases and J by 0 bases, leaving 5 bases between them. In germline, CDR1 is MNHNY, CDR2 SVGAGI (reference sequence). This CDR3 is 13 amino acids long. CDR3 protein: CASSYEDSYEQYF. CDR3 in DNA: TGTGCCAGCAGTTACGAGGACTCCTACGAGCAGTACTTC.

V is TRBV4-1 and J is TRBJ2-3; 7 bases fit TRBD1. This CDR3 has 15 amino acids. The V segment lost 7 bases and the J segment 1 base; nucleotides outside the gene matches: 8. Germline CDR1 reads MGHRA; CDR2 reads YSYEKL. CDR3 DNA: TGCGCCAGCACCAGAGGAGACAGGGGCACAGATACGCAGTATTTT. It translates to CASTRGDRGTDTQYF.

This rearrangement joins TRBV15 to TRBJ2-4; weak D call: TRBD2 (5 bases). Deletions cut 0 bases from V and 9 bases from J, with 9 bases between. CDR1 is LNHNV, CDR2 YYDKDF, per germline (reference sequence). This CDR3 has 13 residues. This CDR3 is CATSREEVSIQYF. CDR3 in DNA: TGTGCCACCAGCAGAGAGGAGGTGAGCATTCAGTACTTC. The full variable domain, in which reference TRBV15 and TRBJ2-4 provide the parts outside the CDR3, is DAMVIQNPRYQVTQFGKPVTLSCSQTLNHNVMYWYQQKSSQAPKLLFHYYDKDFNNEADTPDNFQSRRPNTSFCFLDIRSPGLGDTAMYLCATSREEVSIQYFGAGTRLSVL.

V gene TRBV11-2 combines with J gene TRBJ2-1; D is unclear. Germline V gene data show CDR1 as SGHAT and CDR2 as FQNNGV. The V end was cut by 1 base, the J end by 0 bases, with 16 bases between. The CDR3 runs 18 residues. CDR3 in DNA: TGTGCCAGCAGCTTAGCTTATCTGCGCCCTAGCTCCTACAATGAGCAGTTCTTC. Residues: CASSLAYLRPSSYNEQFF.

The V gene is TRBV18, the J gene TRBJ2-7; D may be TRBD1 (7 bases). Germline values: CDR1 KGHSH, CDR2 LQKENI. This CDR3 comprises 15 residues. Trimming left V 3 bases short and J 3 bases short, with 15 bases between. The CDR3 DNA follows: TGTGCCAGCTCACCTAACCCAGGGGGGATCTACGAGCAGTACTTC. This encodes CASSPNPGGIYEQYF.

The V and J genes are TRBV10-2 and TRBJ2-7, with D possibly being TRBD1 (5 bases). Trimming shortened V by 0 bases and J by 11 bases, and 11 bases separated the two germline ends. CDR3 length: 12 residues. Germline V gene sequence: CDR1 WSHSY, CDR2 SAAADI. CDR3 DNA: TGCGCCAGCAGTGAGTCGGGCATACAGGAGTACTTC. Its protein product is CASSESGIQEYF.

On this clone itself: The same CDR3 arises from other DNA sequences in this sample as well. The V and J genes are TRBV5-1 and TRBJ2-1, with unresolved D. This CDR3 has 12 residues. Trimming took off 2 bases at V and 6 bases at J, with 6 bases between the two ends. In germline, CDR1 is SGHRS, CDR2 YFSETQ. This chain's CDR3 is CASSFTGNEQFF. The CDR3 region has the DNA TGCGCCAGCAGCTTCACTGGCAATGAGCAGTTCTTC.

This clone was recorded once. The chain uses TRBV5-1 and TRBJ2-3; 7 bases align to TRBD1. Germline loops: CDR1 SGHRS, CDR2 YFSETQ. This CDR3 region has 16 residues. Trimming removed 4 bases from V and 1 base from J; junction bases left unmatched: 9. The CDR3 DNA follows: TGCGCCAGCAGCCCCGGACAGGCGGTGGGCACAGATACGCAGTATTTT. Amino acids: CASSPGQAVGTDTQYF.

The chain employs TRBV19 and TRBJ2-3, with a weak D call TRBD2 (5 bases). Germline loops: CDR1 LNHDA, CDR2 SQIVND (reference sequence). The CDR3 sequence is 12 residues long. Trimming took off 6 bases at V and 10 bases at J, with 14 bases between the two ends. The CDR3 spells CASRLETGAQYF. The CDR3 DNA reads TGTGCCAGTAGACTAGAAACCGGGGCGCAGTATTTT.

The V call is TRBV27, the J call TRBJ2-3; perhaps TRBD1 as D (5 bases). This CDR3 contains 11 residues. The V and J ends lost 7 bases and 8 bases respectively, with 10 bases between them. CDR1 MNHEY and CDR2 SMNVEV come from the germline V gene (reference sequence). Here the CDR3 reads CASTLGATQYF. The CDR3 bases are TGTGCCAGCACCTTAGGGGCTACGCAGTATTTT.

This clone was seen more than once but under ten times. The chain uses TRBV29-1 and TRBJ1-1, with D possibly TRBD1 on 5 matching bases. CDR1 is SQVTM, CDR2 ANQGSEA, per germline. This CDR3 contains 13 residues. V was pared by 4 bases and J by 7 bases, with 16 bases between. The CDR3 DNA reads as TGCAGCGTTGGGGCAGGGTACGATGTTGAAGCTTTCTTT. This translates into CSVGAGYDVEAFF. The whole variable domain, remainder taken from reference TRBV29-1 and TRBJ1-1, is SAVISQKPSRDICQRGTSLTIQCQVDSQVTMMFWYRQQPGQSLTLIATANQGSEATYESGFVIDKFPISRPNLTFSTLTVSNMSPEDSSIYLCSVGAGYDVEAFFGQGTRLTVV.

The V and J genes are TRBV28 and TRBJ2-7; D uncertain. Germline V gives CDR1 MDHEN, CDR2 SYDVKM. V lost 8 bases to trimming and J lost 2 bases, with 7 bases between them. This CDR3 spans 11 amino acids. As DNA, the CDR3 is TGTGCCAGCTCAGAAACCTACGAGCAGTACTTC. Encoded protein: CASSETYEQYF.

The chain links TRBV13 to TRBJ2-3, with a possible D match to TRBD2 (6 bases). CDR3 size: 13 residues. V was pared by 1 base and J by 5 bases, with 7 bases between. Germline CDR1 PRHDT, CDR2 FYEKMQ (reference sequence). The CDR3 nucleotides are TGTGCCAGCAGCTTAGCGGGAGAAGATACGCAGTATTTT. This gives the protein CASSLAGEDTQYF.